The entry that follows covers one T cell receptor (beta chain) sequence. The antigen it binds to is not known. Within one base of it there is no much larger clone, and no base qualities were kept. The 70 to 90 tumor samples underwent high-throughput TCR profiling using ImmunoSEQ. As for the authors' bioinformatics: The repertoire diversity metrics included richness (unique productive sequences), clonality, evenness and relatedness, and the Bhattacharyya coefficient was used to measure similarity between samples. A sensitivity analysis that removed TCRs with fewer than two reads produced consistent conclusions. TCRdb's version of the immuneACCESS table is confined to in-frame rearrangements and falls short of the full clone set. An unresolved V gene accounts for under half of the shortfall where checked; the remainder is of unknown origin. From that table come the V and J calls and clone size; the DNA was used to work out D and trimming. This sample comprises around 15,000 clones, approximately 73% of them detected only once. 3.5% to 5% of the sample rests with the top ten.

These data come from a study of high-grade serous ovarian cancer treatment subgroups (dated by TCRdb to 2020 to 2022). In the study overall: A mean of around 14,000 reads and about 7,500 unique TCR beta rearrangements per sample was generated by sequencing. TCR beta repertoires were profiled in patients with high-grade serous ovarian cancer who were grouped, under a laparoscopic triage algorithm, by complete gross resection or by neoadjuvant chemotherapy response. One primary tumor sample and two metastatic tumor samples were contributed by each patient, so that fewer than 95 samples were obtained in total. The roughly 30-patient cohort included approximately 10 patients with no residual disease after primary surgery (R0), approximately 10 excellent NACT responders, and approximately 10 poor NACT responders. Paper-wide results and their limitations: Neoantigen level correlated positively with TCR clonal relatedness, and copy number variation and mutation load from whole-genome sequencing showed a positive trend with TCR clonal relatedness. Tumors from the same patient had repertoire similarity ranging from roughly 0.1 to 0.85, while tumors from different patients showed almost no similarity. Bulk tumor TCR sequencing lacked spatial information, limiting insight into HGSC tumor complexity and diversity. TCR repertoire analyses focused on CDR3; CDR1 and CDR2 were not analyzed.

V is pared back by 0 bases and J by 3 bases, with 23 bases lying between the germline termini. The CDR3 measures 19 amino acids from cysteine to phenylalanine. The kept DNA is CDR3 alone, 57 bases in frame from the first base. According to the germline V gene (reference sequence), CDR1 reads GTSNPN and CDR2 reads SVGIG. Tumor samples were collected prior to definitive surgery or chemotherapy. The MD Anderson Biospecimen Extraction Resource handled genomic DNA extraction, while the MD Anderson Cancer Genomics Laboratory carried out the TCR sequencing. Rearrangement joined TRBV30 to TRBJ1-4, with the D gene uncertain. This TCR was sampled from a human donor with high-grade serous ovarian cancer. Sequencing was done on a sample of tumor tissue. The CDR3 protein is CAWSVLPGEGGEANEKLFF. At the DNA level, the sequence is TGTGCCTGGAGTGTACTCCCCGGTGAAGGCGGTGAGGCTAATGAAAAACTGTTTTTT.